The text below deals with one T cell receptor (beta chain). What it binds is not known. The data are from a study of graft-versus-host responses after intestinal transplantation. Study-level information: Transplant types were multivisceral, liver-intestinal, or isolated intestinal. General study results and limits: GvH clones turned up in recipient marrow; some had shown up first in ileum or blood.

V dropped 4 bases and J dropped 1 base, with 20 bases sitting between them. The V gene's germline CDR1 is SNHLY and CDR2 FYNNEI. This CDR3 is 17 amino acids long. TCRdb keeps only in-frame clones here, not all; method: immunoSEQ multiplex PCR. The sample has tens of thousands of clones; 85% to 95% are singletons. This receptor was taken from a human donor who was the organ donor for an intestinal transplant. The chain employs TRBV2 and TRBJ2-7; tentative D call: TRBD1 (5 bases). This sample comprised unstimulated CD8+ T cells sorted from spleen or lymph node cells, obtained before transplant. The CDR3 here is CASSGQPSREGSYEQYF. CDR3 nucleotides: TGTGCCAGCAGTGGACAGCCCTCCAGAGAAGGGTCCTACGAGCAGTACTTC. The full variable domain, its missing parts supplied by reference TRBV2 and TRBJ2-7, is EPEVTQTPSHQVTQMGQEVILRCVPISNHLYFYWYRQILGQKVEFLVSFYNNEISEKSEIFDDQFSVERPDGSNFTLKIRSTKLEDSAMYFCASSGQPSREGSYEQYFGPGTRLTVT.